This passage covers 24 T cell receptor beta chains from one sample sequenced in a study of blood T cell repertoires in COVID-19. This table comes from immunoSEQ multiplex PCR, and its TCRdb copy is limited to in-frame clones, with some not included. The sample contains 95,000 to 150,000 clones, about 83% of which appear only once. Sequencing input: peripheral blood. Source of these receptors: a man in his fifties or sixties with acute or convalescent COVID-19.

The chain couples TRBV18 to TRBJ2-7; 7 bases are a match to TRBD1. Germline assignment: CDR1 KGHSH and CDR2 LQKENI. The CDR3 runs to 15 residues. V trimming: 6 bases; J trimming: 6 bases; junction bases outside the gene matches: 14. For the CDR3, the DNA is TGTGCCAGCTCCACTTCGGTGGGTAGGGGGCTCGAGCAGTACTTC. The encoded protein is CASSTSVGRGLEQYF.

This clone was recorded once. The chain's CDR3 is CASSRDRTGNTIYF. The DNA of the CDR3 is TGTGCCAGCAGTCGGGACAGGACGGGAAACACCATATATTTT. This chain joins TRBV5-6 and TRBJ1-3, with 8 bases aligning to TRBD1. Germline CDR1 and CDR2: SGHDT and YYEEEE. V trimming: 5 bases; J trimming: 4 bases; junction bases outside the gene matches: 5. CDR3 size: 14 residues.

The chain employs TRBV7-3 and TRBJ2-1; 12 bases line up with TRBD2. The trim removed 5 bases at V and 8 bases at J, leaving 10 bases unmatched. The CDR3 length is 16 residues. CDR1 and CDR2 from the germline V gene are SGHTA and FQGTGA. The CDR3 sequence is CASSPRTSGARDEQFF. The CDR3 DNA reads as TGTGCCAGCAGCCCCCGGACTAGCGGGGCTAGGGATGAGCAGTTCTTC.

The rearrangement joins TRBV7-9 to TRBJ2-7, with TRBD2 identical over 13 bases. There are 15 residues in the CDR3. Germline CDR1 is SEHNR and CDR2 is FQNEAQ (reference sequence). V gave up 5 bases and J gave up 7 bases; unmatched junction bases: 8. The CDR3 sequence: CASSATSGRAEEQYF. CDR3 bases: TGTGCCAGCAGCGCTACTAGCGGGAGGGCGGAGGAGCAGTACTTC.

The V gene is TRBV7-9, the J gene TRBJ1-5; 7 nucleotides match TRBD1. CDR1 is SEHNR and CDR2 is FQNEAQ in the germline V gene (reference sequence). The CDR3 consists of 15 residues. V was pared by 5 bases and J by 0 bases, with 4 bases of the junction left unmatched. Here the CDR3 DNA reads TGTGCCAGCAGCCCCGGGACAGATAGCAATCAGCCCCAGCATTTT. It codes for CASSPGTDSNQPQHF.

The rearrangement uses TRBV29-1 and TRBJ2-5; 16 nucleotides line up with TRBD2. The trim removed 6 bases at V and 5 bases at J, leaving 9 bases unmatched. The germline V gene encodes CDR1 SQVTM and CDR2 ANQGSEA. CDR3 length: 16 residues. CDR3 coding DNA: TGCAGCGTATACACCCCGGGACTAGCGGGAGGGGAGACCCAGTACTTC. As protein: CSVYTPGLAGGETQYF.

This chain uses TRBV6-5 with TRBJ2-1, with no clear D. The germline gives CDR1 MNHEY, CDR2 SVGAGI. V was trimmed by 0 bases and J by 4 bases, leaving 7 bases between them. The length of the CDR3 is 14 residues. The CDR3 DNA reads TGTGCCAGCAGTTACTCGAAACTGTACAATGAGCAGTTCTTC. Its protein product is CASSYSKLYNEQFF.

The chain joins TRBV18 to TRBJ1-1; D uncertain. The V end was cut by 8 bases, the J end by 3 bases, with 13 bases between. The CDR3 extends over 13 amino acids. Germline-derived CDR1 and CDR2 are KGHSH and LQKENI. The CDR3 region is CASARVQDTEAFF. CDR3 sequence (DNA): TGTGCCAGCGCACGGGTGCAGGACACTGAAGCTTTCTTT.

The CDR3 protein is CASSEASGANVLTF. CDR3 DNA: TGTGCCAGCAGCGAGGCCTCTGGGGCCAACGTCCTGACTTTC. The chain joins TRBV3-1 (or the pseudogene TRBV3-2) to TRBJ2-6; D call uncertain. CDR1 is LGHDT, CDR2 YNNKEL, per germline (reference sequence). The CDR3 spans 14 residues. V lost 5 bases to trimming and J lost 0 bases, with 5 bases between them.

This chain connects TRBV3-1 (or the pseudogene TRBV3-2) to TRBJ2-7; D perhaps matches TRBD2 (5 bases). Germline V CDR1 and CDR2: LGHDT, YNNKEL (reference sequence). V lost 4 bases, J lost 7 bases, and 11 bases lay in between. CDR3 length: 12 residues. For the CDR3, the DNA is TGTGCCAGCAGCCCGGGGAACCTTGAGCAGTACTTC. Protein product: CASSPGNLEQYF.

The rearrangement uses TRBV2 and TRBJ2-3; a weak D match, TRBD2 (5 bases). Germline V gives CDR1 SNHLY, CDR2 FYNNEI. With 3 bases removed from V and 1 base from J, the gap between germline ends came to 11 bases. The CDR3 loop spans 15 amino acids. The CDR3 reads CASSEGSSGTDTQYF. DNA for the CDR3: TGTGCCAGCAGTGAGGGGAGCTCCGGCACAGATACGCAGTATTTT.

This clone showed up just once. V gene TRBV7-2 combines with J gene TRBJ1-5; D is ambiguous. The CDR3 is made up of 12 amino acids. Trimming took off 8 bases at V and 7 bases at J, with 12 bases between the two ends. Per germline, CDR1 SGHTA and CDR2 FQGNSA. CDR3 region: CASGPDFQPQHF. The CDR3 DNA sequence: TGTGCCAGCGGCCCGGACTTCCAGCCCCAGCATTTT. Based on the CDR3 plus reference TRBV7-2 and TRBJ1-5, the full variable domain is GAGVSQSPSNKVTEKGKDVELRCDPISGHTALYWYRQSLGQGLEFLIYFQGNSAPDKSGLPSDRFSAERTGGSVSTLTIQRTQQEDSAVYLCASGPDFQPQHFGDGTRLSIL.

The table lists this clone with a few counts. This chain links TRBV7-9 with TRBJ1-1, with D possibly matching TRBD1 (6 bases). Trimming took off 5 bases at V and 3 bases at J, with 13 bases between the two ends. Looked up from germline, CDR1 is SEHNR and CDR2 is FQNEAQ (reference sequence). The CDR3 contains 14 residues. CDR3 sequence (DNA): TGTGCCAGCAGCGCAAACAGGGTGGACACTGAAGCTTTCTTT. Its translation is CASSANRVDTEAFF.

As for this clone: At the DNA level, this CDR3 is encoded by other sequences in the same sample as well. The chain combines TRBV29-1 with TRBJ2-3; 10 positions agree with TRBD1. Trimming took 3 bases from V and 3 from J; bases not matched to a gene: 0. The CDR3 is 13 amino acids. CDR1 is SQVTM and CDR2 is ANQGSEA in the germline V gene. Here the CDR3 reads CSVEGQGTDTQYF. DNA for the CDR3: TGCAGCGTTGAGGGACAGGGGACAGATACGCAGTATTTT.

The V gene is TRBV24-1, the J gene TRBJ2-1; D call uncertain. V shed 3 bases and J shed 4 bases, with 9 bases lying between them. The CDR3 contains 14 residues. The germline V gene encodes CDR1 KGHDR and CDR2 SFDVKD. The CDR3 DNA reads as TGTGCCACCAGTGATGGGTGGAGATACAATGAGCAGTTCTTC. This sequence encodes CATSDGWRYNEQFF.

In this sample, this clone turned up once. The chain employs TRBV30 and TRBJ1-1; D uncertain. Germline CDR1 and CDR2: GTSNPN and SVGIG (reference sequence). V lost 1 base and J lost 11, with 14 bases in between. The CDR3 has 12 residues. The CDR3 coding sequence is TGTGCCTGGAGTGCTGGCGGGTCAAACGCTTTCTTT. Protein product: CAWSAGGSNAFF.

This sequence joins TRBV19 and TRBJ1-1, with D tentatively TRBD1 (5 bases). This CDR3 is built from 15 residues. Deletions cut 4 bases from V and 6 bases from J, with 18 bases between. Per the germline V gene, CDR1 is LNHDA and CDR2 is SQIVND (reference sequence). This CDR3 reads CASSTQAGGLAEAFF. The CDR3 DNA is TGTGCCAGTAGTACCCAGGCGGGGGGTTTGGCTGAAGCTTTCTTT.

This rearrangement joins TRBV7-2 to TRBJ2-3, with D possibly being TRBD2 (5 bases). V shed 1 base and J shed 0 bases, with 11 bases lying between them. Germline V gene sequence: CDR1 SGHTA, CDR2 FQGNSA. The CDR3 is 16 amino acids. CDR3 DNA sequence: TGTGCCAGCAGCTTAGGGACGGGGTTTAGCACAGATACGCAGTATTTT. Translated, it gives CASSLGTGFSTDTQYF.

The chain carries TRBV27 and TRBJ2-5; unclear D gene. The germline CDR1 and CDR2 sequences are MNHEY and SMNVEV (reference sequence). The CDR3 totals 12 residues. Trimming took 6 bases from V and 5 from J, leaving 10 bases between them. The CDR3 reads CASRGAPETQYF. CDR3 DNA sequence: TGTGCCAGCAGGGGCGCCCCGGAGACCCAGTACTTC.

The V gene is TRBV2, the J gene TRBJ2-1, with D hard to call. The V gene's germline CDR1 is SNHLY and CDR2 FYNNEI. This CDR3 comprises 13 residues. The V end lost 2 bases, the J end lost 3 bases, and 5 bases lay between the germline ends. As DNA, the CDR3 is TGTGCCAGCAGTGAAACCAGCTACAATGAGCAGTTCTTC. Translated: CASSETSYNEQFF.

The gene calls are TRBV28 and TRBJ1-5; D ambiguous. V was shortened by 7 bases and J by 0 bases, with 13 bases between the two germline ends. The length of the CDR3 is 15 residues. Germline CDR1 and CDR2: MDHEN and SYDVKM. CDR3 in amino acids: CASNSGSHSNQPQHF. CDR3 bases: TGTGCCAGCAATTCAGGCTCTCATAGCAATCAGCCCCAGCATTTT.

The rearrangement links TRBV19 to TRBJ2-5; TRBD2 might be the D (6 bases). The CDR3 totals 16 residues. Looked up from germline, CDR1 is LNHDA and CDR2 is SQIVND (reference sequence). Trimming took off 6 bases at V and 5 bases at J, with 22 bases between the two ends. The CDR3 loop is CASSPGGPYEEETQYF. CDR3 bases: TGTGCCAGTAGCCCCGGAGGGCCGTATGAGGAGGAGACCCAGTACTTC.

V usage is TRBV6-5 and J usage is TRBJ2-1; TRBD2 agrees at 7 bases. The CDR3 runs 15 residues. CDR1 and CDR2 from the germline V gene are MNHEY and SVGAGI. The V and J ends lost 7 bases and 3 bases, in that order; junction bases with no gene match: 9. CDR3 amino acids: CASKSHGGGYNEQFF. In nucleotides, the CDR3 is TGTGCCAGCAAGAGCCACGGCGGGGGCTACAATGAGCAGTTCTTC.

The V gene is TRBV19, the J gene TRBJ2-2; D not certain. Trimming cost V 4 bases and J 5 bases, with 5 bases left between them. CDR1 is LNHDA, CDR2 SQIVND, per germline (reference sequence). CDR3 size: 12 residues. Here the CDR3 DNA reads TGTGCCAGTAGTAGGCAAACCGGGGAGCTGTTTTTT. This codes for CASSRQTGELFF.